The clone carrying this TCR beta chain was counted ten times or more. Its antigen is unknown. The data stem from a study of CD8+ T cells in alopecia areata. Findings and limits, study-wide: For patients receiving tofacitinib, scalp clonality and expanded CD8+ clones among the top 100 significantly decreased.

Regarding treatment: oral pan-JAK inhibitor, 5-10 mg twice daily. cDNA reverse transcribed from extracted RNA served as the sequencing template. Method: immunoSEQ multiplex PCR; TCRdb's copy keeps in-frame clones and lacks some. The table includes about 180,000 clones, approximately 51% detected once. Germline-derived CDR1 and CDR2 are ENHRY and SYGVKD. The V gene end was trimmed by 2 bases and the J gene end by 2 bases; junction bases not matched to a gene: 1. CDR3 size: 14 residues. The sequence came from a human donor with alopecia areata. The sample in question was CD8+ T cells sorted from blood, obtained between weeks 51 and 54, from a patient treated with tofacitinib. The chain combines TRBV10-3 with TRBJ1-2, with 8 bases identical to TRBD1. CDR3 DNA: TGTGCCATCAGTGAGCGGACAGGGAACTATGGCTACACCTTC. As protein: CAISERTGNYGYTF.